This TCR beta chain was documented in a study of blood T cell repertoires in COVID-19. The overall study: Acute and convalescent COVID-19 specimens originated in the United States, Italy and Spain. T cells, B-cell-depleted T cells, or PBMCs supplied cDNA or gDNA.

In the authors' workflow: Nucleated cell number was recorded as an estimate derived from reference gene primer amplification. Here immunoSEQ multiplex PCR was the method, and the copy in TCRdb shows in-frame clones only, minus some. The V and J calls and clone size are taken from that table; D and trimming were inferred from the DNA. The table has over 130,000 clones, around three quarters seen once. Germline V gene data show CDR1 as SQVTM and CDR2 as ANQGSEA. This CDR3 is 15 amino acids long. The V and J ends lost 5 bases and 0 bases respectively, with 14 bases between them. The rearrangement joins TRBV29-1 to TRBJ1-5; D might be TRBD1 (5 bases). The source material was peripheral blood. The TCR originated in a man aged 50-59 years with acute or convalescent COVID-19. DNA of the CDR3: TGCAGCGTTTCAGCGGCCGGGGGTAGCAATCAGCCCCAGCATTTT. It yields the protein CSVSAAGGSNQPQHF.